A selection of T cell receptor beta chains follows, all from one sample in a study of cytomegalovirus exposure and HLA in healthy donors. This table comes from immunoSEQ multiplex PCR, and its TCRdb copy is limited to in-frame clones, with some not included. In the table there are some 130,000 clones, around 77% of which are singletons. What was sequenced was PBMCs. The receptors originated from a man under 40 in good health and CMV-seronegative. The CDR3 runs from the conserved cysteine through the conserved F or W. D genes are given only for firm matches. The listing skips clone size in some rows; elsewhere it reads once, few, many or a size class.

D gene,J gene,clone size,V gene,CDR3 DNA,CDR3 protein
.,TRBJ1-2,.,TRBV28,TGTGCCAGCAGTTTGCGATACATGGCCCGAGGGAGGGGATATGGCTACACCTTC,CASSLRYMARGRGYGYTF
TRBD2,TRBJ2-3,.,TRBV5-1,TGCGCCAGCAGCCTCACCTTGGGCGCGGGAGGTTCCACAGATACGCAGTATTTT,CASSLTLGAGGSTDTQYF
TRBD1,TRBJ2-7,.,TRBV7-7,TGTGCTAGCAGCTCGGGACAGTCCTACGAGCAGTACTTC,CASSSGQSYEQYF
TRBD1,TRBJ2-4,.,TRBV2,TGTGCCAGCAGTGAAATAGCGCGACAGGGGGTGAGGAACATTCAGTACTTC,CASSEIARQGVRNIQYF
TRBD1,TRBJ2-7,once,TRBV6-5,TGTGCCAGCAGTTACTCGAGACAGGGGGCTTACGAGCAGTACTTC,CASSYSRQGAYEQYF
TRBD2,TRBJ2-5,few,TRBV9,TGTGCCAGCACCCGGACTAGCGGGACAGAGACCCAGTACTTC,CASTRTSGTETQYF
.,TRBJ1-1,few,TRBV30,TGTGCCTGTACAGGGAGCGGGAACACTGAAGCTTTCTTT,CACTGSGNTEAFF
.,TRBJ2-1,.,TRBV5-1,TGCGCCAGCAGCTCGGAGGGCGGAGGACTCAACAATGAGCAGTTCTTC,CASSSEGGGLNNEQFF
.,TRBJ1-1,.,TRBV9,TGTGCCAGCAGCGCAACATTAGGTCACGGGGGCACTGAAGCTTTCTTT,CASSATLGHGGTEAFF
.,TRBJ2-7,.,TRBV15,TGTGCCACCAGCAGTATTCTAGCTCCATCCTACGAGCAGTACTTC,CATSSILAPSYEQYF
TRBD1,TRBJ2-7,.,TRBV15,TGTGCCACCAGCCCGGGACAGGGTGACTACTACGAGCAGTACTTC,CATSPGQGDYYEQYF
TRBD1,TRBJ2-7,few,TRBV2,TGTGCCAGCAGCCCAGGACAGGGGGCGGGGGAGCAGTACTTC,CASSPGQGAGEQYF
.,TRBJ1-5,few,TRBV4-1,TGCGCCAGCAGCCAAGAGTTCCGGGACTATAGCAATCAGCCCCAGCATTTT,CASSQEFRDYSNQPQHF
TRBD1,TRBJ2-7,.,TRBV5-5,TGTGCCAGCAGCAGGGGACAGACGTCCTACGAGCAGTACTTC,CASSRGQTSYEQYF
.,TRBJ1-1,.,TRBV9,TGTGCCAGCAGCGTTCGGGCAGGGGAGACTGAAGCTTTCTTT,CASSVRAGETEAFF
.,TRBJ2-1,.,TRBV15,TGTGCCACCAGCAGAAATGTGGCACTAATTCTCAATGAGCAGTTCTTC,CATSRNVALILNEQFF
.,TRBJ2-1,.,TRBV27,TGTGCCAGCAGTTGGATGTGGCAGGGTAACGACAATGAGCAGTTCTTC,CASSWMWQGNDNEQFF
.,TRBJ2-1,.,TRBV28,TGTGCCAGCAGTTTAGCCTGGAGCTCCTACAATGAGCAGTTCTTC,CASSLAWSSYNEQFF
TRBD1,TRBJ1-2,.,TRBV11-2,TGTGCCAGCAGCTTAGATAATACAGGGGGTTTTGATGGCTACACCTTC,CASSLDNTGGFDGYTF
TRBD2,TRBJ2-1,.,TRBV11-2,TGTGCCAGCAGCTATCAGGCCGGGACTAGCGGGAGGGGCTACAATGAGCAGTTCTTC,CASSYQAGTSGRGYNEQFF
.,TRBJ2-4,.,TRBV28,TGTGCCAGCAGTTTGAGGGGGGGAGACATTCAGTACTTC,CASSLRGGDIQYF
.,TRBJ1-5,.,TRBV6-6,TGTGCCAGCAGTTACTCGAGGGCGACCGGAGGTCAGCCCCAGCATTTT,CASSYSRATGGQPQHF
TRBD2,TRBJ2-2,.,TRBV5-1,TGCGCCAGCAGCTTGTCACTAGCGGGAGGCGGGGAGCTGTTTTTT,CASSLSLAGGGELFF
.,TRBJ1-1,once,TRBV11-2,TGTGCCAGCAGCTTAATAACTGAAGCTTTCTTT,CASSLITEAFF
TRBD1,TRBJ2-7,.,TRBV19,TGTGCCAGTAGTATTTCAACAGGGGGACACGAGCAGTACTTC,CASSISTGGHEQYF
TRBD2,TRBJ2-5,.,TRBV5-6,TGTGCCAGCAGCAGGAGACTAGCGGGACAAGAGACCCAGTACTTC,CASSRRLAGQETQYF
TRBD2,TRBJ2-5,.,TRBV15,TGTGCCACCAGCAGAGGCGGGGGGGAAGAAAAGACCCAGTACTTC,CATSRGGGEEKTQYF
TRBD2,TRBJ2-7,.,TRBV2,TGTGCCAGCAGTGATCGGACTAGCGGGAGTTACGAGCAGTACTTC,CASSDRTSGSYEQYF
.,TRBJ2-7,few,TRBV5-5,TGTGCCAGCAGCTTGGGTACTTCAAGCGAGCAGTACTTC,CASSLGTSSEQYF
.,TRBJ1-2,.,TRBV6-6,TGTGCCAGTTTCAGGGGCTATGGCTACACCTTC,CASFRGYGYTF
TRBD2,TRBJ2-5,.,TRBV2,TGTGCCAGCAGAAGGAATAGCGGGAGCGGGGAGACCCAGTACTTC,CASRRNSGSGETQYF
TRBD1,TRBJ2-7,.,TRBV19,TGTGCCAGTAGTACCGGACAGGGGGTCTACGAGCAGTACTTC,CASSTGQGVYEQYF
TRBD2,TRBJ2-7,.,TRBV7-2,TGTGCCAGCAGCTTCACTAGCGGGCCGAGCTCCTACGAGCAGTACTTC,CASSFTSGPSSYEQYF
.,TRBJ1-2,.,TRBV28,TGTGCCAGCAGATACAGCTATGGCTACACCTTC,CASRYSYGYTF
TRBD1,TRBJ2-5,few,TRBV6-5,TGTGCCAGCAGAAGACAGGGCCAAGAGACCCAGTACTTC,CASRRQGQETQYF
TRBD2,TRBJ2-1,.,TRBV7-6,TGTGCCAGCAGCTTAGTGGCTAGCGGGAGGGCCGCTGAGCAGTTCTTC,CASSLVASGRAAEQFF
TRBD2,TRBJ2-1,.,TRBV28,TGTGCCAGCAGTTTCCCCCGGTCTAGCGGCTACAATGAGCAGTTCTTC,CASSFPRSSGYNEQFF
.,TRBJ2-1,.,TRBV11-2,TGTGCCAGCAGCGCCCTCACTAGGAATGAGCAGTTCTTC,CASSALTRNEQFF
.,TRBJ2-7,.,TRBV21-1,TGTGCCTGTCTCCCGGCTAGAATTTGCTACGAGCAGTACTTC,CACLPARICYEQYF
TRBD1,TRBJ1-2,.,TRBV9,TGTGCCAGCAGCTCCCGGACAGGGGTCGATTATGGCTACACCTTC,CASSSRTGVDYGYTF
TRBD2,TRBJ2-2,.,TRBV11-3,TGTGCCAGCAGCTTCCGGGCTAGCGGTGCGAACACCGGGGAGCTGTTTTTT,CASSFRASGANTGELFF
.,TRBJ1-2,.,TRBV7-9,TGTGCCAGCAGCCAAAACAGGGACTATGGCTACACCTTC,CASSQNRDYGYTF
TRBD1,TRBJ1-1,.,TRBV29-1,TGCAGCGACAATACACCGGGACAGGGTTCGAACACTGAAGCTTTCTTT,CSDNTPGQGSNTEAFF
TRBD2,TRBJ2-2,.,TRBV5-5,TGTGCCAGCAGCTTGAGGGCTAGCGGGAATACCGGGGAGCTGTTTTTT,CASSLRASGNTGELFF
TRBD1,TRBJ2-1,.,TRBV5-1,TGCGCCAGCAGCTTTATAGACAGGGGGCTCTACAATGAGCAGTTCTTC,CASSFIDRGLYNEQFF
TRBD1,TRBJ2-7,.,TRBV15,TGTGCCACCAGCAGGGGGGGACAGGGTGGGGAGCAGTACTTC,CATSRGGQGGEQYF
.,TRBJ1-3,.,TRBV5-4,TGTGCCAGCAGCCTGGGTGGACAGCCGAATGGAAACACCATATATTTT,CASSLGGQPNGNTIYF
.,TRBJ2-6,.,TRBV4-1,TGCGCCAGCAGCCAAGATCAAGCGTTCTCTGGGGCCAACGTCCTGACTTTC,CASSQDQAFSGANVLTF
.,TRBJ2-7,once,TRBV27,TGTGCCAGCAGTAAAAGGGGGGGGACTTCTTTGGCCGAGCAGTACTTC,CASSKRGGTSLAEQYF
.,TRBJ2-1,.,TRBV11-3,TGTGCCAGCAGCACCACTAGCTCCTACAATGAGCAGTTCTTC,CASSTTSSYNEQFF
.,TRBJ2-7,.,TRBV9,TGTGCCAGCAGCGTTTCCTGGGGAGCCTACGAGCAGTACTTC,CASSVSWGAYEQYF
TRBD1,TRBJ2-7,.,TRBV2,TGTGCCCTAATCCCTATCCAACAGGGGTCCCTCTACGAGCAGTACTTC,CALIPIQQGSLYEQYF